This is a list of T cell receptor beta chains from one sample in a study of T-cell reconstitution after alpha-beta-depleted transplantation in children. TCRdb reprocessed the PCR reads via MiXCR and lists one record per CDR3 protein. The table records around 87,000 distinct CDR3 sequences, approximately 8.4% of them present only once. The sample consisted of PBMCs from the stem cell graft donor, taken from the stem cell graft. Every receptor here comes from a human donor who donated a stem cell graft to a child with congenital amegakaryocytic thrombocytopenia. Each CDR3 is given without its conserved first and last residue. Fields, in order: V gene, J gene, CDR3 protein.

TRBV7-2	TRBJ1-6	ASSLVIRNSPLH
TRBV6-5	TRBJ1-5	ASSDSDRARLWPQH
TRBV7-2	TRBJ2-1	ASSTFTGAGVNNEQF
TRBV6-1	TRBJ1-2	ASRDGGYT
TRBV5-1	TRBJ2-3	ASSPLAGVSTDTQY
TRBV6-1	TRBJ2-7	ASSEAGGHLYEQY
TRBV7-9	TRBJ1-5	ASSLVGNQPQH
TRBV28	TRBJ1-5	ASSLEDSNQPQH
TRBV28	TRBJ1-5	ASTVTGVNQPQH
TRBV24-1	TRBJ2-7	ATSDPRGDGEQY
TRBV5-1	TRBJ1-6	ASSLGQDNSPLH
TRBV5-6	TRBJ2-1	ASRSRTSGGRGQF
TRBV12-3/TRBV12-4	TRBJ2-7	ASSWPLGEQY
TRBV5-4	TRBJ2-1	ASSFGPGVNEQF
TRBV28	TRBJ2-3	ASRRSTDTQY
TRBV7-9	TRBJ2-1	ASSLRGSIYEQF
TRBV29-1	TRBJ2-1	SLGGGSVYNEQF
TRBV12-3/TRBV12-4	TRBJ1-3	ASSSRSPRAGNTIY
TRBV20-1	TRBJ2-3	SAQRGGIDTQY
TRBV14	TRBJ2-5	ASSQDFSGGDQETQY
TRBV12-3/TRBV12-4	TRBJ2-2	ASSSGARAGELF
TRBV4-2	TRBJ2-1	AMSQWTLYNEQF
TRBV2	TRBJ1-5	ASSENRGSQPQH
TRBV3-1	TRBJ1-2	ASSRRDGYT
TRBV20-1	TRBJ2-3	SARDPWMGPSTDTQY
TRBV28	TRBJ2-2	ASGFRGVKLF
TRBV20-1	TRBJ2-7	SAQAPGNSYEQY
TRBV18	TRBJ1-5	ASSPGDRGMDQPQH
TRBV4-1	TRBJ1-6	ASSPILRGGPLH
TRBV19	TRBJ2-1	ASSIVRDRGLSYNEQF
TRBV7-9	TRBJ2-3	ASSSTSGGVRDTQY
TRBV27	TRBJ2-1	ASSGGGFRGYEQF
TRBV12-3/TRBV12-4	TRBJ1-4	ASRSAGLGELF
TRBV11-1	TRBJ1-2	ASSPPVWTGASNYGYT
TRBV12-3/TRBV12-4	TRBJ1-6	ASSLGGNVNSPLH
TRBV28	TRBJ2-7	ASTESLQGEQY
TRBV7-2	TRBJ2-4	ASSPRVGLAKNIQY
TRBV12-3/TRBV12-4	TRBJ2-2	ASSFQGLNTGELF
TRBV4-2	TRBJ2-1	AMRLGQQF
TRBV7-2	TRBJ1-1	ASTLRGNTEAF
TRBV20-1	TRBJ2-3	SARALAGGTDTQY